This T cell receptor (beta chain) was identified in a study of CD8 T cells in ankylosing spondylitis. Findings and caveats of the study: Reactive arthritis synovial fluid and blood were previously reported to contain some motif variants.

This clonotype came up many times. Antigen specificity is unknown. Via MiXCR, TCRdb re-called the 5' RACE reads, giving one row per CDR3 protein. Among 290,000 or so distinct CDR3 sequences, roughly 20% were seen once, and the ten largest hold about 4%. The sequence was obtained from a female donor with ankylosing spondylitis or in good health (not recorded which). Sequenced sample: blood, either unsorted or a sorted T cell fraction (not recorded which).

The CDR3 is CASSLAPASKGNEQFF. CDR3 in DNA: TGCGCCAGCAGCTTGGCACCCGCCTCTAAGGGGAATGAGCAGTTCTTC. J is TRBJ2-1 and V is TRBV5-1, with a weak D call TRBD1 (5 bases). Germline values: CDR1 SGHRS, CDR2 YFSETQ. The CDR3 consists of 16 residues. The V end lost 0 bases, the J end lost 7 bases, and 17 bases lay between the germline ends.